A single sample is the source of the 28 T cell receptor beta chains below, sequenced in a study of Ad26.COV2.S vaccination and SARS-CoV-2 variants (dated by TCRdb to the early 2020s). Library method: the immunoSEQ multiplex PCR assay. TCRdb holds this immuneACCESS table with in-frame rearrangements only. Some clones are missing; in checked studies, unresolved V genes explain under half, and the rest has no known cause. This sample comprises some 460,000 clones, roughly nine tenths of them detected only once. The top ten clones comprise around 1.6% of the sample. Sample treatment or condition, as interpreted from the label and publication: about 20 received Ad26.COV2.S at low or high dose, single or two shots; five or six received placebo; per-sample allocation not given. Repertoires of vaccine and placebo recipients were sequenced from samples taken on day 63 after the first injection. Specimen: peripheral blood, collected in a trial of Ad26.COV2.S vaccine versus placebo. These receptors were taken from a person between 18 and 65 years old who received the Ad26.COV2.S COVID-19 vaccine or a placebo.

V and J are TRBV10-3 and TRBJ2-7; the D gene is possibly TRBD2 (7 bases). With 3 bases removed from V and 0 bases from J, the gap between germline ends came to 12 bases. Germline V lookup: CDR1 ENHRY, CDR2 SYGVKD. This CDR3 has 15 residues. In nucleotides, the CDR3 is TGTGCCATCAGTGACGGGGGGCTGTCCTCCTACGAGCAGTACTTC. It encodes CAISDGGLSSYEQYF.

The rearrangement links TRBV27 to TRBJ1-4; 9 positions match TRBD1. The V gene end was trimmed by 2 bases and the J gene end by 10 bases; junction bases not matched to a gene: 5. This CDR3 comprises 14 residues. The germline V gene has CDR1 MNHEY and CDR2 SMNVEV (reference sequence). Here the CDR3 DNA reads TGTGCCAGCAGTTTACTACAGGGGGCTGGAAAACTGTTTTTT. Translating gives CASSLLQGAGKLFF.

The chain couples TRBV2 to TRBJ1-5; D unclear. This CDR3 has 13 residues. The germline V gene has CDR1 SNHLY and CDR2 FYNNEI. Trimming shortened V by 3 bases and J by 3 bases, and 6 bases separated the two germline ends. CDR3 region: CASSEGPNQPQHF. The CDR3 DNA is TGTGCCAGCAGTGAGGGCCCCAATCAGCCCCAGCATTTT.

The J gene is TRBJ2-5, the V gene TRBV27; D not certain. The V end was cut by 6 bases, the J end by 5 bases, with 7 bases between. Germline loops: CDR1 MNHEY, CDR2 SMNVEV (reference sequence). The CDR3 consists of 11 residues. The CDR3 loop reads CASRRMETQYF. Written as DNA, the CDR3 is TGTGCCAGCAGGCGGATGGAGACCCAGTACTTC.

The V and J genes are TRBV11-1 and TRBJ2-3; 10 bases match TRBD2. The CDR3 has 15 amino acids. Germline CDR1 reads SGHAT; CDR2 reads FQDESV (reference sequence). V shed 1 base, J shed 4 bases, and the junction held 2 bases outside the gene matches. In nucleotides, the CDR3 is TGTGCCAGCAGCTTAGGGGGACTAGCGTCAGATACGCAGTATTTT. As protein: CASSLGGLASDTQYF.

The J gene is TRBJ2-1, the V gene TRBV28; D may be TRBD1 or TRBD2 (6 bases each). Trimming cost V 3 bases and J 0 bases, with 9 bases left between them. This CDR3 is 15 amino acids long. Germline CDR1 MDHEN, CDR2 SYDVKM. The CDR3 sequence is CASSFGGLSYNEQFF. The CDR3, as DNA: TGTGCCAGCAGTTTTGGGGGGCTCTCCTACAATGAGCAGTTCTTC.

V gene TRBV19 combines with J gene TRBJ2-7; 9 bases are shared with TRBD1. CDR1 and CDR2 from the germline V gene are LNHDA and SQIVND (reference sequence). CDR3 length: 14 residues. The J segment lost 4 bases and the V segment lost 8 bases, leaving 9 bases of the junction unmatched. CDR3 region: CASGSQGTGYEQYF. CDR3 coding DNA: TGTGCCAGTGGATCACAGGGGACAGGGTACGAGCAGTACTTC. The variable domain in full, with the rest retrieved from reference TRBV19 and TRBJ2-7, is DGGITQSPKYLFRKEGQNVTLSCEQNLNHDAMYWYRQDPGQGLRLIYYSQIVNDFQKGDIAEGYSVSREKKESFPLTVTSAQKNPTAFYLCASGSQGTGYEQYFGPGTRLTVT.

The chain joins TRBV5-8 to TRBJ2-2; perhaps D is TRBD1 or TRBD2 (5 bases each). Trimming stripped 4 bases from V and 5 bases from J, with 18 bases between. The CDR3 is 16 residues long. Germline V lookup: CDR1 SGHTS, CDR2 YDEGEE. The CDR3 sequence: CASSAGTGTKTGELFF. Here the CDR3 DNA reads TGTGCCAGCAGCGCAGGAACCGGGACCAAGACCGGGGAGCTGTTTTTT.

The rearrangement uses TRBV14 and TRBJ2-7; D uncertain. Germline V gene data show CDR1 as SGHDN and CDR2 as FVKESK. CDR3 length: 14 residues. The V gene lost 2 bases and the J gene lost 3 bases, with 11 bases spanning the gap. Here the CDR3 reads CASSQSHGFYEQYF. CDR3 DNA sequence: TGTGCCAGCAGCCAAAGCCACGGGTTCTACGAGCAGTACTTC.

V is TRBV2 and J is TRBJ2-7, with TRBD2 matching 11 bases. V gave up 5 bases and J gave up 4 bases; unmatched junction bases: 7. The V gene's germline CDR1 is SNHLY and CDR2 FYNNEI. The CDR3 spans 15 residues. CDR3 coding DNA: TGTGCCAGCAGTTTACTAGCGGGAGATCAGTACGAGCAGTACTTC. Translation gives CASSLLAGDQYEQYF.

The genes are TRBV11-3 and TRBJ1-1; D is unclear. This CDR3 has 13 residues. Germline assignment: CDR1 SGHNT and CDR2 YENEEA. The V end was cut by 2 bases, the J end by 8 bases, with 12 bases between. CDR3 in DNA: TGTGCCAGCAGCTTATCTTTCCAGGCAGAAGCTTTCTTT. Protein product: CASSLSFQAEAFF.

The J gene is TRBJ1-2, the V gene TRBV4-1, with D perhaps TRBD1 (6 bases). The length of the CDR3 is 15 residues. Trimming removed 1 base at V and 6 bases at J, with 15 bases between. The germline V gene has CDR1 MGHRA and CDR2 YSYEKL. The CDR3 loop reads CASSQVGGREDGYTF. DNA of the CDR3: TGCGCCAGCAGCCAAGTAGGGGGGAGGGAGGATGGCTACACCTTC.

This clone was recorded once. The J gene is TRBJ1-3, the V gene TRBV6-5; D gene unclear. Trimming stripped 5 bases from V and 4 bases from J, with 12 bases between. Germline CDR1 reads MNHEY; CDR2 reads SVGAGI. CDR3 length: 14 amino acids. This CDR3 is CASSPLDSGNTIYF. DNA for the CDR3: TGTGCCAGCAGTCCCCTAGATTCCGGAAACACCATATATTTT.

The chain carries TRBV7-9 and TRBJ1-1; D is possibly TRBD1 (5 bases). From germline, CDR1 is SEHNR and CDR2 FQNEAQ (reference sequence). The CDR3 length is 12 residues. The V and J ends lost 5 bases and 9 bases respectively, with 13 bases between them. CDR3 sequence (DNA): TGTGCCAGCAGCGAAGTCGGGGCGCAAGCTTTCTTT. As protein: CASSEVGAQAFF. Full variable domain (remainder filled in from reference TRBV7-9 and TRBJ1-1): DTGVSQNPRHKITKRGQNVTFRCDPISEHNRLYWYRQTLGQGPEFLTYFQNEAQLEKSRLLSDRFSAERPKGSFSTLEIQRTEQGDSAMYLCASSEVGAQAFFGQGTRLTVV.

The chain is built from TRBV3-1 (or the pseudogene TRBV3-2) and TRBJ2-1; weak D call: TRBD2 (6 bases). CDR3 length: 13 amino acids. The V end lost 0 bases, the J end lost 12 bases, and 12 bases lay between the germline ends. CDR1 is LGHDT and CDR2 is YNNKEL in the germline V gene (reference sequence). As DNA, the CDR3 is TGTGCCAGCAGCCAAGAGGCCGGGAGAGGGCAGTTCTTC. Translation gives CASSQEAGRGQFF.

V is TRBV9 and J is TRBJ2-1; TRBD2 is a possible D gene (5 bases). The germline gives CDR1 SGDLS, CDR2 YYNGEE. The CDR3 sequence is 13 residues long. V dropped 3 bases and J dropped 8 bases, with 12 bases sitting between them. For the CDR3, the DNA is TGTGCCAGCAGCGCCTATACAGCGGATGAGCAGTTCTTC. Its protein is CASSAYTADEQFF.

The chain has TRBV7-9 and TRBJ1-1, with 9 bases fitting TRBD1. Germline V gene sequence: CDR1 SEHNR, CDR2 FQNEAQ (reference sequence). The CDR3 runs to 15 residues. V lost 0 bases and J lost 5; bases outside the gene matches: 4. CDR3 sequence (DNA): TGTGCCAGCAGCTTAGCGGGACAGGGAAGGACTGAAGCTTTCTTT. Its protein is CASSLAGQGRTEAFF.

CDR3 sequence: CASSVRSSYNEQFF. In DNA form, the CDR3 reads TGTGCCAGCAGCGTAAGGAGCTCCTACAATGAGCAGTTCTTC. V usage is TRBV9 and J usage is TRBJ2-1; D remains unclear. The CDR3 spans 14 residues. V lost 1 base and J lost 0, with 5 bases in between. In germline, CDR1 is SGDLS, CDR2 YYNGEE.

The chain has TRBV5-8 and TRBJ2-1; no firm D call. With 5 bases removed from V and 0 bases from J, the gap between germline ends came to 6 bases. The CDR3 length is 13 residues. Germline CDR1 is SGHTS and CDR2 is YDEGEE. The CDR3 protein is CASSPTSYNEQFF. The CDR3 DNA sequence: TGTGCCAGCAGTCCCACCTCCTACAATGAGCAGTTCTTC.

This chain links TRBV5-5 with TRBJ2-7, with 8 bases identical to TRBD1. The CDR3 extends over 15 amino acids. V was pared by 2 bases and J by 5 bases, with 9 bases of the junction left unmatched. Per germline, CDR1 SGHKS and CDR2 YYEKEE (reference sequence). The CDR3 coding sequence is TGTGCCAGCAGCTTCCCACGACAGGGGAGGAACGAGCAGTACTTC. Its protein product is CASSFPRQGRNEQYF. Full variable domain (outside the CDR3, taken from reference TRBV5-5 and TRBJ2-7): DAGVTQSPTHLIKTRGQQVTLRCSPISGHKSVSWYQQVLGQGPQFIFQYYEKEERGRGNFPDRFSARQFPNYSSELNVNALLLGDSALYLCASSFPRQGRNEQYFGPGTRLTVT.

This clone was detected a few times. The J gene is TRBJ1-5, the V gene TRBV19; D not resolved. With 0 bases removed from V and 7 bases from J, the gap between germline ends came to 4 bases. Germline-derived CDR1 and CDR2 are LNHDA and SQIVND (reference sequence). There are 12 residues in the CDR3. The CDR3, as DNA: TGTGCCAGTAGTATAGATAGGCAGCCCCAGCATTTT. This sequence encodes CASSIDRQPQHF. The variable domain in full, completed from reference TRBV19 and TRBJ1-5, reads DGGITQSPKYLFRKEGQNVTLSCEQNLNHDAMYWYRQDPGQGLRLIYYSQIVNDFQKGDIAEGYSVSREKKESFPLTVTSAQKNPTAFYLCASSIDRQPQHFGDGTRLSIL.

The J gene is TRBJ1-1, the V gene TRBV27, with D maybe TRBD1 (5 bases). Germline assignment: CDR1 MNHEY and CDR2 SMNVEV (reference sequence). The CDR3 loop spans 13 amino acids. Trimming shortened V by 4 bases and J by 3 bases, and 9 bases separated the two germline ends. Written as DNA, the CDR3 is TGTGCCAGCAGTTGGGGCATCTACACTGAAGCTTTCTTT. Encoded protein: CASSWGIYTEAFF.

V and J are TRBV28 and TRBJ1-6; possible D gene TRBD1, 5 bases. Per germline, CDR1 MDHEN and CDR2 SYDVKM. Trimming removed 8 bases from V and 6 bases from J, with 14 bases in between. The length of the CDR3 is 14 residues. CDR3 sequence: CASRMGDGNSPLHF. The CDR3 DNA reads TGTGCCAGCCGCATGGGGGATGGTAATTCACCCCTCCACTTT.

V and J are TRBV25-1 and TRBJ2-1; the match to TRBD2 covers 8 bases. CDR3 length: 15 residues. Germline CDR1 reads MGHDK; CDR2 reads SYGVNS. Trimming took 6 bases from V and 3 from J; bases not matched to a gene: 7. For the CDR3, the DNA is TGTGCCAGCAGAGAACCGGGACTAGGCTACAATGAGCAGTTCTTC. Translated: CASREPGLGYNEQFF.

V gene TRBV4-1 combines with J gene TRBJ2-2; D might be TRBD2 (5 bases). V was pared by 5 bases and J by 4 bases, with 11 bases between. This CDR3 has 14 amino acids. CDR1 and CDR2 (germline): MGHRA, YSYEKL. This chain's CDR3 is CASSSREGTGELFF. CDR3 in DNA: TGCGCCAGCAGCTCACGAGAGGGCACCGGGGAGCTGTTTTTT.

This clone was observed once. The chain employs TRBV2 and TRBJ2-2, with TRBD1 as a possible D gene (5 bases). V was clipped by 7 bases and J by 7 bases, with 10 bases between them. The CDR3 length is 12 residues. Germline CDR1 reads SNHLY; CDR2 reads FYNNEI. This chain's CDR3 is CASTDSYGELFF. CDR3 DNA sequence: TGTGCCAGCACAGACAGCTACGGGGAGCTGTTTTTT.

The chain couples TRBV27 to TRBJ2-3; the match to TRBD1 covers 7 bases. From germline, CDR1 is MNHEY and CDR2 SMNVEV (reference sequence). With 6 bases clipped from V and 3 bases from J, the junction kept 12 bases outside the gene matches. The CDR3 covers 16 residues. CDR3 nucleotides: TGTGCCAGCAGCTCCCATACCGGGACAGTAACAGATACGCAGTATTTT. This codes for CASSSHTGTVTDTQYF.

This clone appeared once. The J gene is TRBJ2-7, the V gene TRBV6-5; 11 bases fit TRBD1. This CDR3 is 15 amino acids long. J lost 6 bases, V lost 2 bases, and 6 bases had no gene match. CDR1 is MNHEY, CDR2 SVGAGI, per germline. CDR3 in DNA: TGTGCCAGCAGTTACCTCGGACAGGGGGCTCTCGAGCAGTACTTC. It yields the protein CASSYLGQGALEQYF.